This T cell receptor (beta chain) was documented in a study of T cell responses to AZD1222 COVID-19 vaccine. Profiling relied on immunoSEQ multiplex PCR, and the TCRdb table lists in-frame clones only, not all of them. The repertoire holds 99,000 or so clones, with about 91% as singletons. Germline V gene data show CDR1 as MDHEN and CDR2 as SYDVKM. The V and J ends lost 6 bases and 2 bases, in that order; junction bases with no gene match: 11. The CDR3 extends over 18 amino acids. Sequenced here: peripheral blood, sampled 28 days after the second AZD1222 dose. The sequence was collected from an adult who received the AZD1222 COVID-19 vaccine. The genes are TRBV28 and TRBJ2-6; 9 nucleotides match TRBD1. The CDR3 nucleotides are TGTGCCAGCAGATCATTCGACAGGGGGGGACCTGGGGCCAACGTCCTGACTTTC. Encoded protein: CASRSFDRGGPGANVLTF.